This T cell receptor (beta chain) was identified during a study of CD4 T cells in relation to SARS-CoV-2 and coronaviruses. About this clone: Its antigen remains unknown.

CDR3 length equals 14 residues. Trimming left V 2 bases short and J 5 bases short, with 11 bases between. The V gene's germline CDR1 is SNHLY and CDR2 FYNNEI. The protocol was immunoSEQ multiplex PCR, while the TCRdb copy is restricted to in-frame clones and leaves out a portion. The sample lists tens of thousands of clones; 77% were seen once. Input material: memory CD4+ T cells from PBMCs, cultured in vitro. V gene TRBV2 combines with J gene TRBJ2-3; D is perhaps TRBD1 (5 bases). This receptor was identified in an adult with COVID-19. CDR3 sequence: CASSEQGLGDTQYF. The CDR3 nucleotides are TGTGCCAGCAGTGAACAGGGTTTGGGAGATACGCAGTATTTT.